These 31 T cell receptor beta chains were sequenced from one sample in a study of T cell responses to AZD1222 COVID-19 vaccine. Generated by immunoSEQ multiplex PCR, the TCRdb table keeps only in-frame clones and is missing some. The sample has about 160,000 clones; around 89% are singletons. Sequencing used peripheral blood, obtained 28 days after the second AZD1222 dose. The receptors come from an adult who received the AZD1222 COVID-19 vaccine.

This clone was counted a single time. The rearrangement joins TRBV11-2 to TRBJ2-7; D is possibly TRBD1 (6 bases). Germline V gene data show CDR1 as SGHAT and CDR2 as FQNNGV. The CDR3 sequence is 17 residues long. Trimming took off 5 bases at V and 3 bases at J, with 23 bases between the two ends. The CDR3 bases are TGTGCCAGCAGCCAAACCCGGACAGTGAAGATGGACTACGAGCAGTACTTC. Amino acids: CASSQTRTVKMDYEQYF.

This chain links TRBV7-6 with TRBJ2-3; tentatively, D is TRBD1 or TRBD2 (5 bases each). CDR3 length equals 15 residues. The V end lost 4 bases, the J end lost 0 bases, and 11 bases lay between the germline ends. Germline-derived CDR1 and CDR2 are SGHVS and FNYEAQ. The CDR3 bases are TGTGCCAGCAGCTACGGGACGTCAAGCACAGATACGCAGTATTTT. This translates into CASSYGTSSTDTQYF.

V is TRBV4-1 and J is TRBJ2-1, with D maybe TRBD2 (6 bases). Germline assignment: CDR1 MGHRA and CDR2 YSYEKL. CDR3 length equals 16 residues. V lost 3 bases to trimming and J lost 4 bases, with 16 bases between them. The CDR3 DNA sequence: TGCGCCAGCAGCCAGGACCGCGGGGACCCTTACAATGAGCAGTTCTTC. Protein: CASSQDRGDPYNEQFF.

The chain has TRBV5-6 and TRBJ2-5; tentatively, D is TRBD2 (5 bases). This CDR3 has 13 residues. The germline V gene encodes CDR1 SGHDT and CDR2 YYEEEE. V lost 3 bases to trimming and J lost 9 bases, with 15 bases between them. CDR3 protein: CASSSLLDGAQYF. CDR3 bases: TGTGCCAGCAGCTCCCTCCTGGACGGGGCCCAGTACTTC.

The rearrangement uses TRBV2 and TRBJ1-2; D call uncertain. With 3 bases removed from V and 1 base from J, the gap between germline ends came to 12 bases. The CDR3 runs 15 residues. Per the germline V gene, CDR1 is SNHLY and CDR2 is FYNNEI. The CDR3 reads CASSDTGMGNYGYTF. The DNA for the CDR3 is TGTGCCAGCAGTGATACGGGGATGGGTAACTATGGCTACACCTTC.

This chain links TRBV4-3 with TRBJ2-2, with 13 bases lining up with TRBD2. Germline-derived CDR1 and CDR2 are LGHNA and YSLEER. This CDR3 has 19 amino acids. V dropped 4 bases and J dropped 9; count of bases not matched to a gene: 17. The CDR3: CASSPKLAGGQVIFWELFF. The CDR3 DNA reads TGCGCCAGCAGCCCGAAACTAGCGGGGGGGCAAGTGATTTTCTGGGAGCTGTTTTTT.

J is TRBJ1-5 and V is TRBV19; D unresolved. The CDR3 runs 15 residues. CDR1 and CDR2 from the germline V gene are LNHDA and SQIVND (reference sequence). Trimming shortened V by 2 bases and J by 6 bases, and 14 bases separated the two germline ends. CDR3 DNA: TGTGCCAGTAGTATACCTCCAGCTTTATTTCAGCCCCAGCATTTT. As protein: CASSIPPALFQPQHF.

The chain is built from TRBV5-5 and TRBJ1-1; TRBD1 is a possible D gene (5 bases). The CDR3 has 14 amino acids. The V gene lost 1 base and the J gene lost 4 bases, with 11 bases spanning the gap. The germline V gene encodes CDR1 SGHKS and CDR2 YYEKEE (reference sequence). CDR3 DNA: TGTGCCAGCAGCTTGTTCCGGGGGGGCACTGAAGCTTTCTTT. Translated: CASSLFRGGTEAFF.

V is TRBV5-1 and J is TRBJ2-3, with 14 bases fitting TRBD2. This CDR3 has 17 residues. Germline CDR1 and CDR2: SGHRS and YFSETQ. J was trimmed by 2 bases and V by 3 bases; bases with no gene match: 5. The CDR3 DNA follows: TGCGCCAGCAGCTCCGGACTAGCGGGGGGAATCACAGATACGCAGTATTTT. Translating it yields CASSSGLAGGITDTQYF.

This rearrangement joins TRBV24-1 to TRBJ2-1; 12 bases line up with TRBD2. After removal of 4 bases from V and 7 bases from J, the junction contained 7 bases not matched to a gene. The germline V gene encodes CDR1 KGHDR and CDR2 SFDVKD. This CDR3 is 16 amino acids long. The CDR3 loop reads CATSDPSSGGGNEQFF. The DNA for the CDR3 is TGTGCCACCAGTGACCCTTCTAGCGGGGGGGGTAATGAGCAGTTCTTC.

With respect to this clone: This is likely an artifact of a read error, given a far larger clone one base away. Written as DNA, the CDR3 is TGTGCCAGCATGGGGGAGGGGAACACTGAAGCTTTCTTT. Amino acid sequence: CASMGEGNTEAFF. The V and J genes are TRBV2 and TRBJ1-1; D is perhaps TRBD1 (5 bases). CDR1 and CDR2 (germline): SNHLY, FYNNEI. This CDR3 is 13 amino acids long. V lost 7 bases and J 1 base, leaving 10 bases between the germline ends.

This clone occurred once. The chain uses TRBV6-5 and TRBJ1-2; D uncertain. Germline CDR1 reads MNHEY; CDR2 reads SVGAGI. This CDR3 is 13 amino acids long. Between the trimmed V and J ends, which lost 2 bases and 6 bases, there was a span of 10 bases. The CDR3 DNA follows: TGTGCCAGCAGTTACGGAAGGAAGGATGGCTACACCTTC. Translating it yields CASSYGRKDGYTF.

The chain employs TRBV7-8 and TRBJ2-3; no firm D call. V was pared by 5 bases and J by 5 bases, with 11 bases between. The germline CDR1 and CDR2 sequences are SGHVS and FQNEAQ. The CDR3 is made up of 13 amino acids. In DNA form, the CDR3 reads TGTGCCAGCAGCCGATCCTTCGGAGATACGCAGTATTTT. Residues: CASSRSFGDTQYF.

The chain combines TRBV6-6 with TRBJ1-1, with a possible D match to TRBD1 (5 bases). CDR1 is MNHNY and CDR2 is SVGAGI in the germline V gene (reference sequence). V was pared by 5 bases and J by 0 bases, with 22 bases between. This CDR3 is 18 amino acids long. The CDR3: CASSPPEGPSKMNTEAFF. The CDR3 coding sequence is TGTGCCAGCAGTCCTCCCGAGGGGCCTTCAAAAATGAACACTGAAGCTTTCTTT.

This chain joins TRBV2 and TRBJ1-6; D unresolved. Trimming stripped 0 bases from V and 9 bases from J, with 6 bases between. The CDR3 sequence is 13 residues long. The germline V gene has CDR1 SNHLY and CDR2 FYNNEI. The CDR3 bases are TGTGCCAGCAGTGAAGCCCCATTTTCACCCCTCCACTTT. Translated, it gives CASSEAPFSPLHF.

This rearrangement joins TRBV27 to TRBJ2-2, with unresolved D. This CDR3 is built from 15 residues. Germline lookup yields CDR1 MNHEY and CDR2 SMNVEV (reference sequence). Between the trimmed V and J ends, which lost 5 bases and 2 bases, there was a span of 12 bases. CDR3 sequence reads: CASSRTAINTGELFF. In DNA form, the CDR3 reads TGTGCCAGCAGTCGGACCGCTATTAACACCGGGGAGCTGTTTTTT.

The V call is TRBV3-1 (or the pseudogene TRBV3-2), the J call TRBJ1-5; 8 bases agree with TRBD1. Germline CDR1 and CDR2: LGHDT and YNNKEL (reference sequence). V lost 5 bases, J lost 7 bases, and 1 base stayed unmatched. The CDR3 length is 12 residues. The CDR3 spells CASSGDRQPQHF. CDR3 bases: TGTGCCAGCAGCGGGGACAGGCAGCCCCAGCATTTT.

Comments on this clone: Other DNA sequences from this sample encode an identical CDR3 as well. The rearrangement uses TRBV20-1 and TRBJ1-2, with D unclear. The CDR3 is 11 amino acids. V shed 5 bases and J shed 8 bases, with 12 bases lying between them. CDR1 and CDR2 from the germline V gene are DFQATT and SNEGSKA (reference sequence). The chain's CDR3 is CSARDLGGYTF. The CDR3 coding sequence is TGCAGTGCTCGTGACCTGGGAGGCTACACCTTC.

This clone appeared a single time. The gene calls are TRBV30 and TRBJ1-4, with a possible D match to TRBD1 (6 bases). The CDR3 runs to 12 residues. V was clipped by 7 bases and J by 8 bases, with 14 bases between them. Germline CDR1 GTSNPN, CDR2 SVGIG (reference sequence). The CDR3 DNA reads as TGTGCCTTCCTGGGGGCTGCCGAAAAACTGTTTTTT. Encoded protein: CAFLGAAEKLFF.

The genes are TRBV2 and TRBJ1-1; D not certain. Trimming took 9 bases from V and 0 from J, leaving 11 bases between them. This CDR3 is built from 13 residues. The germline CDR1 and CDR2 sequences are SNHLY and FYNNEI. The chain's CDR3 is CASTGRMNTEAFF. CDR3 coding DNA: TGTGCCAGTACCGGGCGAATGAACACTGAAGCTTTCTTT.

In DNA, the CDR3 is TGTGCCTGGAGTAGGGGGGCTTCTTCACCCCTCCACTTT. It codes for CAWSRGASSPLHF. J is TRBJ1-6 and V is TRBV30; D may be TRBD1 (6 bases). V lost 2 bases and J lost 9, with 11 bases in between. CDR1 is GTSNPN and CDR2 is SVGIG in the germline V gene (reference sequence). This CDR3 comprises 13 residues.

The chain is built from TRBV6-2 or TRBV6-3 and TRBJ1-4, with D uncertain. V lost 6 bases, J lost 6 bases, and 17 bases lay in between. The germline V gene has CDR1 MNHEY and CDR2 SVGEGT. CDR3 length: 15 residues. Here the CDR3 reads CASSLPRVGHEKLFF. The CDR3 DNA is TGTGCCAGCAGCTTACCGAGGGTGGGTCATGAAAAACTGTTTTTT.

CDR3 nucleotide sequence: TGTGCCAGCAGTTTACCCAGGAAGAACACTGAAGCTTTCTTT. Amino acids: CASSLPRKNTEAFF. This sequence joins TRBV6-2 or TRBV6-3 and TRBJ1-1; no definite D call. CDR3 length: 14 amino acids. CDR1 is MNHEY, CDR2 SVGEGT, per germline. V lost 4 bases and J lost 1, with 10 bases in between.

The chain employs TRBV7-8 and TRBJ1-5; no definite D call. V lost 3 bases and J lost 5, with 14 bases in between. CDR1 and CDR2 from the germline V gene are SGHVS and FQNEAQ. This CDR3 is built from 15 residues. As DNA, the CDR3 is TGTGCCAGCAGCTTTTTTGCGGGAATCGATCAGCCCCAGCATTTT. Amino acids: CASSFFAGIDQPQHF.

The rearrangement joins TRBV11-2 to TRBJ2-7; 8 bases map to TRBD1. Trimming at V came to 5 bases and at J to 0 bases, leaving 6 bases not matched to a gene. This CDR3 spans 15 amino acids. Germline assignment: CDR1 SGHAT and CDR2 FQNNGV. Here the CDR3 reads CASSHGTGNSYEQYF. The CDR3 nucleotides read TGTGCCAGCAGCCACGGGACAGGAAACTCCTACGAGCAGTACTTC.

The chain links TRBV28 to TRBJ2-1; 7 positions match TRBD1. Germline V CDR1 and CDR2: MDHEN, SYDVKM. CDR3 size: 12 residues. The V gene end was trimmed by 10 bases and the J gene end by 6 bases; junction bases not matched to a gene: 6. CDR3 amino acids: CATGGSRNEQFF. CDR3 DNA: TGTGCCACAGGGGGTTCCCGCAATGAGCAGTTCTTC.

The chain employs TRBV5-1 and TRBJ1-1; D unresolved. Trimming cost V 0 bases and J 0 bases, with 9 bases left between them. The V gene's germline CDR1 is SGHRS and CDR2 YFSETQ. The CDR3 has 15 amino acids. CDR3 in DNA: TGCGCCAGCAGCTTGGGAGCCCTCATGAACACTGAAGCTTTCTTT. It translates to CASSLGALMNTEAFF.

This clone has only one observation. V and J are TRBV2 and TRBJ2-5, with 8 bases fitting TRBD2. Germline CDR1 is SNHLY and CDR2 is FYNNEI. There are 13 residues in the CDR3. J was trimmed by 5 bases and V by 7 bases; bases with no gene match: 6. Here the CDR3 reads CASMRGAVETQYF. The DNA of the CDR3 is TGTGCCAGCATGCGGGGGGCCGTGGAGACCCAGTACTTC.

The chain couples TRBV18 to TRBJ1-4; D not certain. Germline V CDR1 and CDR2: KGHSH, LQKENI. The CDR3 covers 12 residues. The V end was cut by 6 bases, the J end by 17 bases, with 19 bases between. In nucleotides, the CDR3 is TGTGCCAGCTCCTCGGGGAAAGAGGCCCTATTTTTT. Encoded protein: CASSSGKEALFF. Filled out from reference TRBV18 and TRBJ1-4, the complete variable domain reads NAGVMQNPRHLVRRRGQEARLRCSPMKGHSHVYWYRQLPEEGLKFMVYLQKENIIDESGMPKERFSAEFPKEGPSILRIQQVVRGDSAAYFCASSSGKEALFFGSGTQLSVL.

The genes are TRBV29-1 and TRBJ1-1; a possible D gene is TRBD1 (5 bases). The CDR3 runs 13 residues. Germline-derived CDR1 and CDR2 are SQVTM and ANQGSEA. Trimming stripped 1 base from V and 0 bases from J, with 6 bases between. The CDR3 spells CSVEGGMNTEAFF. DNA of the CDR3: TGCAGCGTTGAAGGGGGGATGAACACTGAAGCTTTCTTT. Full variable domain (missing parts from reference TRBV29-1 and TRBJ1-1): SAVISQKPSRDICQRGTSLTIQCQVDSQVTMMFWYRQQPGQSLTLIATANQGSEATYESGFVIDKFPISRPNLTFSTLTVSNMSPEDSSIYLCSVEGGMNTEAFFGQGTRLTVV.

This chain links TRBV15 with TRBJ1-4; D gene unclear. The CDR3 runs 16 residues. Germline values: CDR1 LNHNV, CDR2 YYDKDF (reference sequence). The V end was cut by 0 bases, the J end by 1 base, with 9 bases between. CDR3 nucleotides: TGTGCCACCAGCAGAGATAAGACGGTAACTAATGAAAAACTGTTTTTT. Its protein product is CATSRDKTVTNEKLFF.